These T cell receptor beta chains were read from a single sample in a study of OX40 agonist ivuxolimab in advanced cancers. Sequencing used immunoSEQ multiplex PCR; TCRdb keeps in-frame clones, though not all of them. Of roughly 72,000 clones in the sample, 81% were seen once. Source: CD4+ or CD8+ T cells sorted from blood, taken in a trial of the OX40 agonist ivuxolimab. These receptors were taken from an adult with an advanced solid tumor such as melanoma, head and neck, liver or kidney cancer. The CDR3 runs from the conserved cysteine through the conserved F or W. The D gene is left open where the match is weak. Only part of the rows carry a size: once, few, many, or a class if the clone is expanded.

clone_size	v_call	j_call	d_call	cdr3_aa	cdr3_nt
-	TRBV6-5	TRBJ1-4	-	CASSYTPNEKLFF	TGTGCCAGCAGTTACACACCCAATGAAAAACTGTTTTTT
-	TRBV19	TRBJ2-3	-	CASSNTGVSTDTQYF	TGTGCCAGTAGTAATACCGGAGTTAGCACAGATACGCAGTATTTT
few	TRBV9	TRBJ1-1	-	CASSVGRETEAFF	TGTGCCAGCAGCGTAGGCAGAGAAACTGAAGCTTTCTTT
once	TRBV2	TRBJ2-7	-	CATMDSTSYEQYF	TGTGCCACCATGGACAGCACCTCCTACGAGCAGTACTTC
-	TRBV6-1	TRBJ2-7	TRBD2	CASSERAGVYEQYF	TGTGCCAGCAGTGAAAGGGCGGGAGTCTACGAGCAGTACTTC
-	TRBV10-3	TRBJ1-1	-	CAISGDSINTEAFF	TGTGCCATCAGTGGTGACAGCATAAACACTGAAGCTTTCTTT
-	TRBV7-8	TRBJ2-7	-	CASSLAETSYEQYF	TGTGCCAGCAGCTTAGCAGAGACCTCCTACGAGCAGTACTTC
-	TRBV7-9	TRBJ1-1	-	CASSLARGGTEAFF	TGTGCCAGCAGCTTAGCGAGGGGAGGGACTGAAGCTTTCTTT
-	TRBV23-1	TRBJ2-6	-	CASSTGLRDSGANVLTF	TGCGCCAGCAGTACGGGCCTTCGAGACTCTGGGGCCAACGTCCTGACTTTC
-	TRBV2	TRBJ2-7	-	CASSEGQSPYEQYF	TGTGCCAGCAGTGAAGGGCAGAGCCCTTACGAGCAGTACTTC
-	TRBV14	TRBJ1-2	-	CASSQAVNYGYTF	TGTGCCAGCAGCCAAGCAGTGAACTATGGCTACACCTTC
-	TRBV7-9	TRBJ1-5	-	CASSFSGSSQPQHF	TGTGCCAGCAGCTTTTCGGGTTCGAGTCAGCCCCAGCATTTT
once	TRBV5-4	TRBJ2-2	TRBD2	CASSVRLAGGTGELFF	TGTGCCAGCAGCGTCCGACTAGCGGGAGGAACCGGGGAGCTGTTTTTT
-	TRBV27	TRBJ1-2	-	CASSKGDYGYTF	TGTGCCAGCAGTAAGGGGGACTATGGCTACACCTTC
-	TRBV15	TRBJ1-5	-	CATSTPGLPQHF	TGTGCCACCAGCACCCCCGGGTTGCCCCAGCATTTT
once	TRBV18	TRBJ1-1	TRBD1	CASSQGQGTEAFF	TGTGCCAGCTCACAGGGACAGGGCACTGAAGCTTTCTTT
-	TRBV14	TRBJ2-4	-	CASSPLGSRQGLAKNIQYF	TGTGCCAGCAGCCCTTTGGGGTCCCGGCAGGGTTTAGCCAAAAACATTCAGTACTTC
-	TRBV27	TRBJ1-5	-	CASSLGSNLGPQHF	TGTGCCAGCAGTTTAGGGTCCAATCTAGGGCCCCAGCATTTT
-	TRBV6-6	TRBJ1-3	-	CASSYEGNTIYF	TGTGCCAGCAGTTACGAGGGAAACACCATATATTTT
-	TRBV18	TRBJ1-6	-	CASSTLTGFETYNSPLHF	TGTGCCAGCTCAACGCTAACAGGGTTTGAGACCTATAATTCACCCCTCCACTTT
once	TRBV5-1	TRBJ1-1	-	CASSSQTGNTEAFF	TGCGCCAGCAGCTCACAAACGGGGAACACTGAAGCTTTCTTT
-	TRBV7-9	TRBJ2-3	-	CASSIGGSTDTQYF	TGTGCCAGCAGTATAGGGGGAAGCACAGATACGCAGTATTTT
-	TRBV14	TRBJ2-7	TRBD2	CASSQDRRTSGDEQYF	TGTGCCAGCAGCCAAGATCGGCGGACTAGCGGTGACGAGCAGTACTTC
once	TRBV7-2	TRBJ2-3	-	CASSLDWMADTQYF	TGTGCCAGCAGCTTAGACTGGATGGCAGATACGCAGTATTTT
-	TRBV5-1	TRBJ1-2	TRBD1	CASSFQGQYGYTF	TGCGCCAGCAGCTTTCAGGGACAGTATGGCTACACCTTC
once	TRBV7-2	TRBJ2-7	TRBD1	CASSLDRVGDEQYF	TGTGCCAGCAGTTTGGACAGGGTGGGCGACGAGCAGTACTTC
-	TRBV6-5	TRBJ2-7	-	CASSYDSDTYEQYF	TGTGCCAGCAGTTATGACTCAGACACCTACGAGCAGTACTTC
-	TRBV27	TRBJ2-5	TRBD1	CASSDRVDETQYF	TGTGCCAGCAGTGACAGGGTCGACGAGACCCAGTACTTC
-	TRBV15	TRBJ2-1	TRBD2	CATSSDSGGYNEQFF	TGTGCCACCAGCAGCGATAGCGGGGGCTACAATGAGCAGTTCTTC
once	TRBV6-5	TRBJ2-1	TRBD1	CASSLTGGSGNEQFF	TGTGCCAGCAGCTTGACAGGGGGCTCGGGCAATGAGCAGTTCTTC
few	TRBV19	TRBJ2-5	TRBD2	CASSILAGGVQETQYF	TGTGCCAGTAGTATATTAGCGGGGGGCGTCCAAGAGACCCAGTACTTC
-	TRBV4-1	TRBJ1-1	-	CASSQVVVGATEAFF	TGCGCCAGCAGCCAAGTAGTAGTGGGGGCCACTGAAGCTTTCTTT
-	TRBV7-2	TRBJ2-5	TRBD2	CASTPSGLAGSETQYF	TGTGCCAGCACCCCGTCAGGACTAGCGGGATCTGAGACCCAGTACTTC
-	TRBV18	TRBJ2-5	TRBD1	CASSSGQRETQYF	TGTGCCAGCTCTTCGGGACAGAGAGAGACCCAGTACTTC
-	TRBV5-1	TRBJ2-3	-	CASRGETDTQYF	TGCGCCAGCAGGGGGGAGACAGATACGCAGTATTTT
once	TRBV11-3	TRBJ2-3	-	CASSLTGSDTQYF	TGTGCCAGCAGCCTGACTGGATCGGATACGCAGTATTTT
-	TRBV19	TRBJ1-5	-	CASSITGVNQPQHF	TGTGCCAGTAGTATAACAGGAGTCAATCAGCCCCAGCATTTT
few	TRBV4-2	TRBJ1-6	-	CASSQEWSSYNSPLHF	TGTGCCAGCAGCCAAGAATGGAGCTCCTATAATTCACCCCTCCACTTT
-	TRBV25-1	TRBJ1-1	-	CASRENTEAFF	TGTGCCAGCCGGGAGAACACTGAAGCTTTCTTT
once	TRBV5-6	TRBJ2-6	-	CASRRPGSGANVLTF	TGTGCCAGCAGAAGGCCGGGCTCTGGGGCCAACGTCCTGACTTTC
once	TRBV6-5	TRBJ1-1	-	CASSYSLNTEAFF	TGTGCCAGCAGTTACTCCCTAAACACTGAAGCTTTCTTT
-	TRBV5-1	TRBJ2-2	-	CASARGATLDTGELFF	TGCGCCTCAGCCAGGGGGGCCACGTTGGACACCGGGGAGCTGTTTTTT
-	TRBV4-1	TRBJ2-3	-	CASSQAPGADTQYF	TGCGCCAGCAGCCAAGCTCCCGGGGCAGATACGCAGTATTTT
-	TRBV7-2	TRBJ1-5	-	CASSTNFQPQHF	TGTGCCAGCAGCACTAACTTCCAGCCCCAGCATTTT
-	TRBV11-3	TRBJ2-7	-	CASSLNSIPGEQYF	TGTGCCAGCAGCTTGAATTCTATTCCGGGGGAGCAGTACTTC
-	TRBV9	TRBJ2-3	TRBD2	CASSTSGGAGTQYF	TGTGCCAGCAGCACTAGCGGGGGGGCAGGTACGCAGTATTTT
-	TRBV6-4	TRBJ2-2	-	CASSEAGGVPGELFF	TGTGCCAGCAGTGAAGCAGGCGGGGTCCCCGGGGAGCTGTTTTTT
few	TRBV7-3	TRBJ2-5	-	CASSPPGGQTQYF	TGTGCCAGCAGCCCCCCTGGGGGCCAGACCCAGTACTTC
once	TRBV30	TRBJ1-5	-	CAWSLGTGNQPQHF	TGTGCCTGGAGTCTCGGGACCGGGAATCAGCCCCAGCATTTT
many	TRBV6-1	TRBJ2-5	TRBD2	CASSLVAGGQETQYF	TGTGCCAGCAGCTTAGTAGCGGGGGGGCAAGAGACCCAGTACTTC
few	TRBV19	TRBJ1-2	-	CASSIEVFGYTF	TGTGCCAGTAGTATTGAAGTTTTTGGCTACACCTTC